Listed below are T cell receptor beta chains from one sample, sequenced in a study of T cell repertoires in aging, cancer and after chemotherapy. TCRdb itself ran the multiplex PCR reads through MiXCR, one entry per CDR3 protein. In the table there are 1,200 to 1,500 distinct CDR3 sequences, 20% of which are singletons. Source material: blood. The receptors were sampled from a human donor with a solid tumor. CDR3s include the opening cysteine and the closing phenylalanine or tryptophan. A D gene is named only where the DNA matches it firmly. Clone size, where shown, is once, few, many, or a class for clones that have expanded.

CDR3aa: CASSQRPLRGPHQPQHF; CDR3nt: TGCGCCAGCAGCCAACGTCCTTTGAGGGGCCCTCATCAGCCCCAGCATTTT; v_gene: TRBV4-3; j_gene: TRBJ1-5; d_gene: NA; abundance: NA
CDR3aa: CASSQTSGGANEQFF; CDR3nt: TGTGCCAGCAGCCAGACTAGCGGGGGGGCCAATGAGCAGTTCTTC; v_gene: TRBV4-2; j_gene: TRBJ2-1; d_gene: TRBD2; abundance: medium-sized
CDR3aa: CASSRHGTAISYTF; CDR3nt: TGTGCCAGCAGCAGACACGGGACAGCGATTTCCTACACCTTC; v_gene: TRBV5-6; j_gene: TRBJ1-2; d_gene: TRBD1; abundance: medium-sized
CDR3aa: CASSQSAGSPLHF; CDR3nt: TGTGCCAGCAGCCAATCGGCGGGGTCACCCCTCCACTTT; v_gene: TRBV14; j_gene: TRBJ1-6; d_gene: NA; abundance: large
CDR3aa: CASSSPGQGDQTQHF; CDR3nt: TGTGCCAGCAGTTCCCCCGGACAGGGGGATCAGACCCAGCATTTT; v_gene: TRBV7-2; j_gene: TRBJ1-5; d_gene: TRBD1; abundance: NA
CDR3aa: CASRTGGTYGYTF; CDR3nt: TGTGCCAGCAGAACAGGGGGAACATATGGCTACACCTTC; v_gene: TRBV5-4; j_gene: TRBJ1-2; d_gene: TRBD1; abundance: medium-sized
CDR3aa: CASSLGSGGPDTQYF; CDR3nt: TGTGCCAGCAGCTTAGGCTCGGGGGGGCCGGATACGCAGTATTTT; v_gene: TRBV7-6; j_gene: TRBJ2-3; d_gene: TRBD2; abundance: NA
CDR3aa: CASSQDWGDSYNEQFF; CDR3nt: TGCGCCAGCAGCCAAGATTGGGGGGACTCCTACAATGAGCAGTTCTTC; v_gene: TRBV4-3; j_gene: TRBJ2-1; d_gene: NA; abundance: medium-sized
CDR3aa: CASSLAVGITEAFF; CDR3nt: TGTGCCAGCAGCTTAGCGGTGGGTATCACTGAAGCTTTCTTT; v_gene: TRBV5-4; j_gene: TRBJ1-1; d_gene: NA; abundance: NA
CDR3aa: CSASYRAGGAPSSTDTQYF; CDR3nt: TGCAGTGCTAGTTATCGGGCGGGGGGAGCACCTTCTAGCACAGATACGCAGTATTTT; v_gene: TRBV20-1; j_gene: TRBJ2-3; d_gene: TRBD2; abundance: NA
CDR3aa: CASSPDRGLLAMTYGYTF; CDR3nt: TGTGCCAGCAGTCCCGACAGGGGCCTACTGGCTATGACATATGGCTACACCTTC; v_gene: TRBV6-1; j_gene: TRBJ1-2; d_gene: TRBD1; abundance: medium-sized
CDR3aa: CASSRLAGITDTQYF; CDR3nt: TGTGCCAGCAGCCGGCTAGCGGGGATAACAGATACGCAGTATTTT; v_gene: TRBV6-4; j_gene: TRBJ2-3; d_gene: TRBD2; abundance: NA
CDR3aa: CASSLGAQRGTDTQYF; CDR3nt: TGTGCCAGCAGCTTAGGGGCACAGCGGGGCACAGATACGCAGTATTTT; v_gene: TRBV11-2; j_gene: TRBJ2-3; d_gene: NA; abundance: few
CDR3aa: CASRYRSAIDGYTF; CDR3nt: TGTGCCAGTAGATACAGGTCCGCAATCGATGGCTACACCTTC; v_gene: TRBV19; j_gene: TRBJ1-2; d_gene: NA; abundance: large
CDR3aa: CAISEGGRGYTF; CDR3nt: TGTGCCATCAGTGAGGGGGGCCGTGGCTACACCTTC; v_gene: TRBV10-3; j_gene: TRBJ1-2; d_gene: NA; abundance: large
CDR3aa: CAWTGNYGYTF; CDR3nt: TGTGCCTGGACAGGGAACTATGGCTACACCTTC; v_gene: TRBV30; j_gene: TRBJ1-2; d_gene: NA; abundance: few
CDR3aa: CASSYRSAYEQYF; CDR3nt: TGTGCCAGCAGTTACCGCAGTGCCTACGAGCAGTACTTC; v_gene: TRBV6-5; j_gene: TRBJ2-7; d_gene: NA; abundance: medium-sized
CDR3aa: CSAIYPDEQFF; CDR3nt: TGCAGTGCTATATATCCCGATGAGCAGTTCTTC; v_gene: TRBV20-1; j_gene: TRBJ2-1; d_gene: NA; abundance: large
CDR3aa: CSAPTGVRETEAFF; CDR3nt: TGCAGTGCTCCAACAGGGGTCCGTGAGACTGAAGCTTTCTTT; v_gene: TRBV20-1; j_gene: TRBJ1-1; d_gene: TRBD1; abundance: NA
CDR3aa: CASSPTRVMNTEAFF; CDR3nt: TGTGCCAGCAGCCCAACACGGGTCATGAACACTGAAGCTTTCTTT; v_gene: TRBV4-2; j_gene: TRBJ1-1; d_gene: NA; abundance: NA
CDR3aa: CASSLEPGENYGYTF; CDR3nt: TGCGCCAGCAGCTTGGAGCCAGGGGAAAACTATGGCTACACCTTC; v_gene: TRBV5-1; j_gene: TRBJ1-2; d_gene: NA; abundance: NA
CDR3aa: CASSQDRIALGLNEQFF; CDR3nt: TGCGCCAGCAGCCAAGATCGTATAGCCCTGGGCCTCAATGAGCAGTTCTTC; v_gene: TRBV4-3; j_gene: TRBJ2-1; d_gene: NA; abundance: medium-sized
CDR3aa: CSAWTGSTEAFF; CDR3nt: TGCAGTGCGTGGACAGGGTCCACTGAAGCTTTCTTT; v_gene: TRBV20-1; j_gene: TRBJ1-1; d_gene: TRBD1; abundance: NA
CDR3aa: CASGSATNEKLFF; CDR3nt: TGTGCCAGCGGATCCGCAACTAATGAAAAACTGTTTTTT; v_gene: TRBV6-2/TRBV6-3; j_gene: TRBJ1-4; d_gene: NA; abundance: few
CDR3aa: CASSLPSGEQYF; CDR3nt: TGTGCCAGCAGTCTCCCCTCGGGAGAGCAGTACTTC; v_gene: TRBV27; j_gene: TRBJ2-7; d_gene: NA; abundance: large
CDR3aa: CASSWGQHGTDTQYF; CDR3nt: TGTGCCAGCAGTTGGGGCCAGCACGGGACAGATACGCAGTATTTT; v_gene: TRBV27; j_gene: TRBJ2-3; d_gene: NA; abundance: large
CDR3aa: CASSQGTISNQPQHF; CDR3nt: TGCGCCAGCAGCCAAGGTACCATTAGCAATCAGCCCCAGCATTTT; v_gene: TRBV4-1; j_gene: TRBJ1-5; d_gene: NA; abundance: NA
CDR3aa: CASSWNTEAFF; CDR3nt: TGTGCCAGCAGTTGGAACACTGAAGCTTTCTTT; v_gene: TRBV12-3/TRBV12-4; j_gene: TRBJ1-1; d_gene: NA; abundance: medium-sized
CDR3aa: CSARADRQETQYF; CDR3nt: TGCAGTGCTAGAGCCGACAGGCAAGAGACCCAGTACTTC; v_gene: TRBV20-1; j_gene: TRBJ2-5; d_gene: NA; abundance: medium-sized
CDR3aa: CSARDFNRGPEQYF; CDR3nt: TGCAGTGCTAGAGATTTTAACAGGGGGCCCGAGCAGTACTTC; v_gene: TRBV20-1; j_gene: TRBJ2-7; d_gene: TRBD1; abundance: medium-sized
CDR3aa: CATRSPGQGATYGYTF; CDR3nt: TGTGCCACCCGATCTCCGGGACAGGGGGCGACCTATGGCTACACCTTC; v_gene: TRBV6-5; j_gene: TRBJ1-2; d_gene: TRBD1; abundance: medium-sized
CDR3aa: CASSLGGALDPQHF; CDR3nt: TGTGCCAGCAGTTTAGGAGGGGCCCTTGACCCCCAGCATTTT; v_gene: TRBV12-3/TRBV12-4; j_gene: TRBJ1-5; d_gene: NA; abundance: large
CDR3aa: CASSLAVGIAEAFF; CDR3nt: TGTGCCAGCAGCTTAGCGGTGGGTATCGCTGAAGCTTTCTTT; v_gene: TRBV11-2; j_gene: TRBJ1-1; d_gene: NA; abundance: NA
CDR3aa: CASSLSGNQPQHF; CDR3nt: TGTGCCAGCAGCTTGTCAGGGAATCAGCCCCAGCATTTT; v_gene: TRBV7-9; j_gene: TRBJ1-5; d_gene: NA; abundance: medium-sized
CDR3aa: CASSLTGVRDSPLHF; CDR3nt: TGTGCCAGCAGCTTAACAGGGGTAAGAGATTCACCCCTCCACTTT; v_gene: TRBV5-6; j_gene: TRBJ1-6; d_gene: TRBD1; abundance: medium-sized
CDR3aa: CASSPDGHGNQPQHF; CDR3nt: TGTGCCAGCAGCCCTGACGGGCACGGCAATCAGCCCCAGCATTTT; v_gene: TRBV7-6; j_gene: TRBJ1-5; d_gene: NA; abundance: once
CDR3aa: CASGDVYNEQFF; CDR3nt: TGTGCCAGCGGGGATGTATACAATGAGCAGTTCTTC; v_gene: TRBV2; j_gene: TRBJ2-1; d_gene: NA; abundance: few
CDR3aa: CASSPGTRMNTEAFF; CDR3nt: TGCGCCAGCAGCCCAGGGACGAGAATGAACACTGAAGCTTTCTTT; v_gene: TRBV4-3; j_gene: TRBJ1-1; d_gene: NA; abundance: medium-sized
CDR3aa: CASSRGWSGTAYEQYF; CDR3nt: TGTGCCAGTAGTAGGGGCTGGTCCGGGACGGCATACGAGCAGTACTTC; v_gene: TRBV19; j_gene: TRBJ2-7; d_gene: NA; abundance: large
CDR3aa: CASTPRRDNQPQHF; CDR3nt: TGTGCCAGCACCCCCCGGAGGGATAATCAGCCCCAGCATTTT; v_gene: TRBV12-3/TRBV12-4; j_gene: TRBJ1-5; d_gene: NA; abundance: few
CDR3aa: CATSAGTNTQYF; CDR3nt: TGTGCCACCTCTGCGGGGACCAATACGCAGTATTTT; v_gene: TRBV15; j_gene: TRBJ2-3; d_gene: NA; abundance: NA
CDR3aa: CASSQDIGRGTEAFF; CDR3nt: TGCGCCAGCAGCCAAGACATAGGGCGGGGCACTGAAGCTTTCTTT; v_gene: TRBV4-3; j_gene: TRBJ1-1; d_gene: NA; abundance: medium-sized
CDR3aa: CASSYNHRGTEAFF; CDR3nt: TGTGCCAGCAGTTACAACCACAGGGGTACTGAAGCTTTCTTT; v_gene: TRBV6-2/TRBV6-3; j_gene: TRBJ1-1; d_gene: TRBD1; abundance: medium-sized
CDR3aa: CASSYTENNEKLFF; CDR3nt: TGTGCCAGCAGTTATACAGAAAATAATGAAAAACTGTTTTTT; v_gene: TRBV6-5; j_gene: TRBJ1-4; d_gene: NA; abundance: medium-sized
CDR3aa: CASASPPGQGSGNTIYF; CDR3nt: TGTGCCAGCGCCTCCCCTCCGGGACAGGGCTCTGGAAACACCATATATTTT; v_gene: TRBV12-3/TRBV12-4; j_gene: TRBJ1-3; d_gene: TRBD1; abundance: medium-sized
CDR3aa: CSARGVAGTDTQYF; CDR3nt: TGCAGTGCTAGGGGGGTGGCAGGCACAGATACGCAGTATTTT; v_gene: TRBV20-1; j_gene: TRBJ2-3; d_gene: NA; abundance: medium-sized
CDR3aa: CASRITGTATYEQYF; CDR3nt: TGCGCCAGCAGAATTACCGGGACTGCGACCTACGAGCAGTACTTC; v_gene: TRBV5-1; j_gene: TRBJ2-7; d_gene: NA; abundance: medium-sized
CDR3aa: CASSLDGHLQYGYTF; CDR3nt: TGTGCCAGCAGCTTGGATGGACATCTACAATATGGCTACACCTTC; v_gene: TRBV5-5; j_gene: TRBJ1-2; d_gene: NA; abundance: medium-sized
CDR3aa: CATRVGGTYEQYF; CDR3nt: TGTGCCACCCGGGTCGGTGGGACCTACGAGCAGTACTTC; v_gene: TRBV6-2/TRBV6-3; j_gene: TRBJ2-7; d_gene: NA; abundance: medium-sized
CDR3aa: CASSLSTGDQPQHF; CDR3nt: TGCGCCAGCAGCTTGTCGACAGGGGACCAGCCCCAGCATTTT; v_gene: TRBV5-1; j_gene: TRBJ1-5; d_gene: TRBD1; abundance: NA